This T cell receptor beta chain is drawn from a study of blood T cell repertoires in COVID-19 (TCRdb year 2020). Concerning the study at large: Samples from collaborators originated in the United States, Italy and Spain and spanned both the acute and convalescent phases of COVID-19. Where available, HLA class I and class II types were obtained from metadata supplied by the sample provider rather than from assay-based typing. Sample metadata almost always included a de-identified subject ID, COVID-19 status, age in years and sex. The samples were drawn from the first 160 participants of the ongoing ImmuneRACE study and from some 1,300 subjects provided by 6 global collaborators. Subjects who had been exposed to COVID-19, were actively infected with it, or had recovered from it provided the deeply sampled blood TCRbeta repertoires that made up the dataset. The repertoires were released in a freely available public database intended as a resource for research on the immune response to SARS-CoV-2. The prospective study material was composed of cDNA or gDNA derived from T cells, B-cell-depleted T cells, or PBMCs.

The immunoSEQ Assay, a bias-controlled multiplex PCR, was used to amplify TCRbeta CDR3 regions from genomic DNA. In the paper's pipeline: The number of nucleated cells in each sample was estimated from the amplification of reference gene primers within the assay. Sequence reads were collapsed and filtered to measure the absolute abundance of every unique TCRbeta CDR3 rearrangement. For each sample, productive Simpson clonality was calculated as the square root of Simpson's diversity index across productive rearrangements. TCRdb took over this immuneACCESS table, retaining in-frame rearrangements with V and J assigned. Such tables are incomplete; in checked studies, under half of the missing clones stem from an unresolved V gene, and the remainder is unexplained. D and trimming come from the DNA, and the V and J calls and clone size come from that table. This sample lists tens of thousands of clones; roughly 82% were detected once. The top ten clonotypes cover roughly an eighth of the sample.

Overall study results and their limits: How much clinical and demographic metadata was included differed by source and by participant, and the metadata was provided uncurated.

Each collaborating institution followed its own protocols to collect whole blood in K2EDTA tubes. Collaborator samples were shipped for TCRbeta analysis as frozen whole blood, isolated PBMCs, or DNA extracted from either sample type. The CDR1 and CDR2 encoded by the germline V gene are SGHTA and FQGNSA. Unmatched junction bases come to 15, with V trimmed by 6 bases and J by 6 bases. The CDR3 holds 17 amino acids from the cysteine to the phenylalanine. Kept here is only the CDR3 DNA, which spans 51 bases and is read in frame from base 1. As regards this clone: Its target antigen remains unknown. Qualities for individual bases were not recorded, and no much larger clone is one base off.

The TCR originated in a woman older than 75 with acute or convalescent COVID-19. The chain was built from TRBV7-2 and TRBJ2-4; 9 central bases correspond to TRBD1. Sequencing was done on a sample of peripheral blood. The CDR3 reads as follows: CASSYTSSGTGSNIQYF. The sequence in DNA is TGTGCCAGCAGTTACACCTCGTCCGGGACAGGGTCAAACATTCAGTACTTC. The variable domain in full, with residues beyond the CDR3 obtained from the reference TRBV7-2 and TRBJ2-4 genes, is GAGVSQSPSNKVTEKGKDVELRCDPISGHTALYWYRQSLGQGLEFLIYFQGNSAPDKSGLPSDRFSAERTGGSVSTLTIQRTQQEDSAVYLCASSYTSSGTGSNIQYFGAGTRLSVL.